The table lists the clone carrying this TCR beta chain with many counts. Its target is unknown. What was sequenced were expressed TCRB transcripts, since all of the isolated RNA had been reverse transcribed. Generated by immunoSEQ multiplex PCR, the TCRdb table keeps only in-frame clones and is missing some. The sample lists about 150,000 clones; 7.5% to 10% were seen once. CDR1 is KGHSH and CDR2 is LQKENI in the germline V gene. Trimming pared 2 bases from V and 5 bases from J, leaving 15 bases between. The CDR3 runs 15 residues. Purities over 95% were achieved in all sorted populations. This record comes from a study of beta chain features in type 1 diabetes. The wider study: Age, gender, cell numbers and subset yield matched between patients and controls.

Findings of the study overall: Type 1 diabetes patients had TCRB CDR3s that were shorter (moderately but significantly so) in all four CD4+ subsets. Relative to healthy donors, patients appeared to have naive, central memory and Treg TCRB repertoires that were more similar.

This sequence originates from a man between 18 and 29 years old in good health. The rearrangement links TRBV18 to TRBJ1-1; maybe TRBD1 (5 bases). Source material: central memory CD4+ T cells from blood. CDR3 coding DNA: TGTGCCAGCTCACCAGTGCTCGGGGGTAGGACTGAAGCTTTCTTT. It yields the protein CASSPVLGGRTEAFF.